This TCR beta chain was retrieved from a study of graft-versus-host responses after intestinal transplantation. As regards this clone: As yet, its antigen is unknown.

Unmatched junction bases numbered 3, after V lost 5 bases and J lost 4 bases. Germline V gene sequence: CDR1 SEHNR, CDR2 FQNEAQ (reference sequence). The CDR3 runs to 14 residues. The repertoire was sequenced with immunoSEQ multiplex PCR; TCRdb's copy has only in-frame clones and lacks some. The sample holds about 100,000 clones, less than 90% seen once. The source of this sequence is a human donor who was the organ donor for an intestinal transplant. The specimen comprised unstimulated CD4+ T cells sorted from spleen or lymph node cells, sampled before transplant. The chain carries TRBV7-9 and TRBJ2-5; 11 positions match TRBD1. As DNA, the CDR3 is TGTGCCAGCAGCGACGGACAGGGGGCAGAGACCCAGTACTTC. Its translation is CASSDGQGAETQYF.